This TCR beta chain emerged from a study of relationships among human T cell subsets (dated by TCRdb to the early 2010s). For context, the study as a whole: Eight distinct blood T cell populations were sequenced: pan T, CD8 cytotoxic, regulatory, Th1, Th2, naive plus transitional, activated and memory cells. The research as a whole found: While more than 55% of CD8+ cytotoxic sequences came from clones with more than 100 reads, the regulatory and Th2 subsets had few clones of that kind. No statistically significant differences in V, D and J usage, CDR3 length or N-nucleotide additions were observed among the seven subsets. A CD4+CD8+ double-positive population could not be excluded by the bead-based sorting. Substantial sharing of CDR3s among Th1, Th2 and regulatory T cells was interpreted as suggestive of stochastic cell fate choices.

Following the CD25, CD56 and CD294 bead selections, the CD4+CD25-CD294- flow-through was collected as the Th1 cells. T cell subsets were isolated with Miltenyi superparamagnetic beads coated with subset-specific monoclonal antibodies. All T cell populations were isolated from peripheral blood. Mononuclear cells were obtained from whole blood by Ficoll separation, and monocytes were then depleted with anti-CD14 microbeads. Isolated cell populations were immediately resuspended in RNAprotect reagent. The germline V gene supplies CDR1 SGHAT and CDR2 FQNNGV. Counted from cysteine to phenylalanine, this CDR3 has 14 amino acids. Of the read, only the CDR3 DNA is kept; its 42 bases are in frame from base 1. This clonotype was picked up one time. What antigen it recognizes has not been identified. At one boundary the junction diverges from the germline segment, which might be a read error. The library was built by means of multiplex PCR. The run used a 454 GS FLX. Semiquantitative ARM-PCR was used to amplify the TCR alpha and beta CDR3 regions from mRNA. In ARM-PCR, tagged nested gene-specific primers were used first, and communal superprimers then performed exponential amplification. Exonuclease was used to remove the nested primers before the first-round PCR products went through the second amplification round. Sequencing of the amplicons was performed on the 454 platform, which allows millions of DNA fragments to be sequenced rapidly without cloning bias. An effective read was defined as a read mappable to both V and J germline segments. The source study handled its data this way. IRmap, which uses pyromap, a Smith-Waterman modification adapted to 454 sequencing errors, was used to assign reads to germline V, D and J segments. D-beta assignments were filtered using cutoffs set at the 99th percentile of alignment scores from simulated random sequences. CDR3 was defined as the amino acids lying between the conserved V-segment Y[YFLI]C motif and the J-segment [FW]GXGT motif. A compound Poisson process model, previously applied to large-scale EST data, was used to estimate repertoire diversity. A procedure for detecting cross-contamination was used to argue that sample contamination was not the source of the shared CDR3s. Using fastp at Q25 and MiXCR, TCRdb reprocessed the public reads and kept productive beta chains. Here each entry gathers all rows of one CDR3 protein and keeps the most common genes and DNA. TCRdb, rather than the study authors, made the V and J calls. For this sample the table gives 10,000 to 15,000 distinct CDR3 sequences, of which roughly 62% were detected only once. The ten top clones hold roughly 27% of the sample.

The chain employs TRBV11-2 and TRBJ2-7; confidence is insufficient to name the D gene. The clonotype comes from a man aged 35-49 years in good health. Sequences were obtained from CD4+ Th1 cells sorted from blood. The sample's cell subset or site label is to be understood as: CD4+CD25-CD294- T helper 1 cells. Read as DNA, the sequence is TGTGCCAGCAGCTTAGGCGGCAGAACCTACGAGCAGTGCTTC. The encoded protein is CASSLGGRTYEQCF.